This entry lists 9 T cell receptor beta chains sequenced from one sample in a study of T cells in tuberculosis. TCRdb keeps only in-frame clones here, not all; method: immunoSEQ multiplex PCR. The sample lists 26,000 or so clones; around 87% were seen once. Sample: PBMCs. Receptors originate from a donor aged 10-35 years with latent tuberculosis or without tuberculosis infection.

The rearrangement joins TRBV7-8 to TRBJ2-7; 7 nucleotides line up with TRBD2. The CDR3 length is 14 residues. V shed 3 bases, J shed 4 bases, and the junction held 6 bases outside the gene matches. Germline CDR1 SGHVS, CDR2 FQNEAQ. The CDR3 region has the DNA TGTGCCAGCAGCTTTACTAGCGCGGTATACGAGCAGTACTTC. Amino acids: CASSFTSAVYEQYF. Looking up the rest from reference TRBV7-8 and TRBJ2-7 gives the full variable domain: GAGVSQSPRYKVAKRGQDVALRCDPISGHVSLFWYQQALGQGPEFLTYFQNEAQLDKSGLPSDRFFAERPEGSVSTLKIQRTQQEDSAVYLCASSFTSAVYEQYFGPGTRLTVT.

V usage is TRBV7-9 and J usage is TRBJ1-1, with D perhaps TRBD1 (6 bases). Germline assignment: CDR1 SEHNR and CDR2 FQNEAQ (reference sequence). The CDR3 consists of 14 residues. V gave up 5 bases and J gave up 1 base, with 11 bases separating them. CDR3 DNA sequence: TGTGCCAGCAGCCACGTGACAGGGAACACTGAAGCTTTCTTT. This encodes CASSHVTGNTEAFF.

The V gene is TRBV10-3, the J gene TRBJ1-2, with D possibly matching TRBD1 (5 bases). CDR3 length equals 14 residues. CDR1 is ENHRY and CDR2 is SYGVKD in the germline V gene. The V end was cut by 3 bases, the J end by 7 bases, with 15 bases between. CDR3 bases: TGTGCCATCAGTGATAGAAAGGGGCTGGCTGGCTACACCTTC. Its translation: CAISDRKGLAGYTF.

This chain links TRBV4-1 with TRBJ2-7, with 8 bases that match TRBD1. CDR3 length equals 14 residues. With 2 bases clipped from V and 6 bases from J, the junction kept 6 bases outside the gene matches. In germline, CDR1 is MGHRA, CDR2 YSYEKL. This CDR3 reads CASSQPGTGGEQYF. CDR3 DNA sequence: TGCGCCAGCAGCCAACCCGGGACAGGTGGCGAGCAGTACTTC.

V usage is TRBV5-1 and J usage is TRBJ2-1; D is possibly TRBD1 (5 bases). CDR3 size: 14 residues. The V gene lost 0 bases and the J gene lost 2 bases, with 6 bases spanning the gap. The germline gives CDR1 SGHRS, CDR2 YFSETQ. CDR3 nucleotide sequence: TGCGCCAGCAGCTTGGGGGGCGCCTACAATGAGCAGTTCTTC. This codes for CASSLGGAYNEQFF.

This chain joins TRBV6-1 and TRBJ2-3; a weak D match, TRBD2 (7 bases). The V end lost 2 bases, the J end lost 4 bases, and 16 bases lay between the germline ends. The CDR3 is 16 amino acids. Germline values: CDR1 MNHNS, CDR2 SASEGT. This CDR3 reads CASSEQGGGGADTQYF. The CDR3 nucleotides read TGTGCCAGCAGTGAACAGGGAGGGGGGGGAGCAGATACGCAGTATTTT.

CDR3 in amino acids: CAISEPGQGRYEQYF. The CDR3 region has the DNA TGTGCCATCAGTGAGCCGGGACAGGGAAGATACGAGCAGTACTTC. The chain carries TRBV10-3 and TRBJ2-7, with 9 bases aligning to TRBD1. This CDR3 comprises 15 residues. In germline, CDR1 is ENHRY, CDR2 SYGVKD. Trimming cost V 2 bases and J 4 bases; bases outside gene matches: 6.

The genes are TRBV2 and TRBJ1-5; the match to TRBD1 covers 7 bases. The trim removed 6 bases at V and 3 bases at J, leaving 8 bases unmatched. Germline CDR1 and CDR2: SNHLY and FYNNEI. The CDR3 sequence is 15 residues long. Written as DNA, the CDR3 is TGTGCCAGCAGACAGGGGAATTCGGTCAATCAGCCCCAGCATTTT. Protein: CASRQGNSVNQPQHF.

The rearrangement uses TRBV18 and TRBJ2-6, with D possibly matching TRBD1 (7 bases). The CDR3 is 17 amino acids. V lost 3 bases and J lost 1, with 13 bases in between. Looked up from germline, CDR1 is KGHSH and CDR2 is LQKENI. CDR3 nucleotide sequence: TGTGCCAGCTCACCGGAGGGGGCAGGATCTGGGGCCAACGTCCTGACTTTC. It codes for CASSPEGAGSGANVLTF.